Here is one T cell receptor (beta chain) with its context. Antigen specificity is unknown. Sequencing libraries made from TCR beta cDNA carried unique molecular identifiers. When about 0.9 to 11 million T cells were used, they gave hundreds of thousands of cDNA molecules. TCRdb called the PCR reads again in MiXCR, with one record for every CDR3 protein. The sample consists of about 460,000 distinct CDR3 sequences, approximately 46% of them appearing once. This entry belongs to a study of post-analysis software for immune sequencing data. Findings and limits, study-wide: Patients used about five TRBV segments, including TRBV5-6, TRBV5-1 and TRBV20-1, more often than controls.

There are 13 residues in the CDR3. Deletions cut 11 bases from V and 4 bases from J, with 16 bases between. The germline gives CDR1 SNHLY, CDR2 FYNNEI. The receptor comes from a girl between 5 and 17 years old with multiple sclerosis. The V and J genes are TRBV2 and TRBJ2-3, with D hard to call. The sequencing sample was made of blood. The CDR3 loop is CARRASSADTQYF. CDR3 coding DNA: TGTGCCCGTCGGGCCTCAAGCGCAGATACGCAGTATTTT.